The 10 T cell receptor beta chains reported below all come from one sample, sequenced in a study of regulatory T cells in long-lasting Graves disease. Regarding time point: newly diagnosed GD, antithyroid drugs for less than 3 months. The TCR library was prepared using RNA isolated from PBMCs. Investigators prepared the TCR beta libraries by applying iRepertoire HTBI primers and Arm-PCR of CDR3 regions. One entry per CDR3 protein, called by TCRdb with MiXCR from the multiplex PCR reads. The repertoire has a few hundred thousand distinct CDR3 sequences, 12% of them found once; the top ten carry approximately 17%. A further study also used this sample, focusing on T cells in Graves' hyperthyroidism and ophthalmopathy.

This sample comprised peripheral blood mononuclear cells (PBMCs), obtained at new diagnosis, from a patient treated with antithyroid drugs. Source of these receptors: a woman aged 18-29 years with Graves disease.

This clonotype has ten or more counts. V usage is TRBV11-2 and J usage is TRBJ1-6; 8 bases fit TRBD1. From germline, CDR1 is SGHAT and CDR2 FQNNGV. The CDR3 has 17 residues. The J segment lost 9 bases and the V segment lost 1 base, leaving 11 bases of the junction unmatched. The CDR3 nucleotides read TGTGCCAGCAGCTTAGCCGCCAGGACAGGGACGGGTTCACCCCTCCACTTT. This translates into CASSLAARTGTGSPLHF.

This clonotype has ten or more counts. The chain links TRBV5-1 to TRBJ1-2, with 7 nucleotides matching TRBD1. The length of the CDR3 is 14 residues. CDR1 is SGHRS, CDR2 YFSETQ, per germline. V gave up 4 bases and J gave up 7 bases; unmatched junction bases: 10. CDR3 bases: TGCGCCAGCAGCGGCCTCGTGGCAGGGGGTGGCTACACCTTC. Protein: CASSGLVAGGGYTF.

This clonotype was detected many times. This chain uses TRBV6-1 with TRBJ1-2, with a weak D call TRBD1 (5 bases). The V end was cut by 5 bases, the J end by 3 bases, with 13 bases between. The CDR3 is 14 amino acids. CDR1 MNHNS and CDR2 SASEGT come from the germline V gene. The CDR3 is CASSQTENYYGYTF. CDR3 coding DNA: TGTGCCAGCAGTCAGACAGAAAACTACTATGGCTACACCTTC.

This clonotype was seen repeatedly, ten times or more. The chain joins TRBV20-1 to TRBJ2-5; 10 bases are a match to TRBD2. The germline gives CDR1 DFQATT, CDR2 SNEGSKA (reference sequence). This CDR3 region has 14 residues. With 3 bases clipped from V and 4 bases from J, the junction kept 5 bases outside the gene matches. The CDR3 spells CSASRLAGAETQYF. The CDR3 nucleotides are TGCAGTGCTAGTAGGCTAGCGGGGGCAGAGACCCAGTACTTC.

The chain has TRBV4-3 and TRBJ1-6; 7 nucleotides align to TRBD1. Unmatched junction bases numbered 2, after V lost 0 bases and J lost 9 bases. Germline V gene data show CDR1 as LGHNA and CDR2 as YSLEER. The CDR3 length is 14 residues. Written as DNA, the CDR3 is TGCGCCAGCAGCCAAGACAGGGGGGGTTCACCCCTCCACTTT. It specifies CASSQDRGGSPLHF.

This clonotype occurred many times. The chain joins TRBV24-1 to TRBJ2-1, with 16 nucleotides matching TRBD2. Germline V gene data show CDR1 as KGHDR and CDR2 as SFDVKD. The CDR3 runs to 18 residues. Trimming took 3 bases from V and 5 from J; bases not matched to a gene: 6. CDR3 nucleotide sequence: TGTGCCACCAGTGATGGGACTAGCGGGGGGGCTTCTAACAATGAGCAGTTCTTC. This sequence encodes CATSDGTSGGASNNEQFF.

This clonotype was counted ten times or more. This chain connects TRBV5-1 to TRBJ2-1; possibly TRBD1 for D (5 bases). The length of the CDR3 is 15 residues. Germline lookup yields CDR1 SGHRS and CDR2 YFSETQ. V was shortened by 0 bases and J by 1 base, with 8 bases between the two germline ends. CDR3 sequence reads: CASSLEGASYNEQFF. The CDR3 coding sequence is TGCGCCAGCAGCTTGGAAGGGGCTTCCTACAATGAGCAGTTCTTC. Drawing the rest from reference TRBV5-1 and TRBJ2-1, the complete variable domain is KAGVTQTPRYLIKTRGQQVTLSCSPISGHRSVSWYQQTPGQGLQFLFEYFSETQRNKGNFPGRFSGRQFSNSRSEMNVSTLELGDSALYLCASSLEGASYNEQFFGPGTRLTVL.

The table lists this clonotype with many counts. The chain combines TRBV3-1 with TRBJ1-1; no clear D gene. Trimming shortened V by 1 base and J by 1 base, and 10 bases separated the two germline ends. The CDR3 is made up of 15 amino acids. Germline V CDR1 and CDR2: LGHDT, YNNKEL (reference sequence). CDR3 sequence reads: CASSQVGRENTEAFF. DNA of the CDR3: TGTGCCAGCAGCCAAGTCGGTAGGGAGAACACTGAAGCTTTCTTT.

This clonotype showed up many times. The CDR3 DNA reads TGCAGTGCTCGGGACAGGGTAGCCAAAAACATTCAGTACTTC. Translation: CSARDRVAKNIQYF. V gene TRBV20-1 combines with J gene TRBJ2-4; 9 bases fit TRBD1. Trimming cost V 5 bases and J 0 bases; bases outside gene matches: 2. The CDR3 totals 14 residues. Germline CDR1 DFQATT, CDR2 SNEGSKA (reference sequence).

This clonotype appeared many times. The V gene is TRBV10-3, the J gene TRBJ1-1, with D possibly being TRBD1 (6 bases). Germline CDR1 reads ENHRY; CDR2 reads SYGVKD. V dropped 8 bases and J dropped 4 bases, with 14 bases sitting between them. The CDR3 covers 13 residues. The CDR3 DNA is TGTGCCATCTCTCGTAGGGGGGCCACTGAAGCTTTCTTT. Encoded protein: CAISRRGATEAFF.